Sequencing of this TCR beta chain was carried out in a study of T cell repertoires in cytomegalovirus infection (dated by TCRdb to the late 2010s). Regarding the complete study: Donor HLA type was relevant to the analysis, because carriage of CMV infection together with the matching HLA type was indicated by public TCR beta signatures. Points the paper makes about the study in general: In both this cohort and an independent approximately 370-donor cohort, the cumulative frequency of public TCR beta family members distinguished carriers of CMV infection plus the relevant HLA type. The ex vivo response was dominated by HLA-C-restricted CMV-specific TCR beta clonotypes, which also provided the single most frequent clonotype in two of eight donors.

On this clonotype: The specificity of this receptor is unknown. It has no much larger one-base neighbor in the sample; base qualities were not kept.

Sequenced using an Illumina HiSeq 1500. TCRdb trimmed public reads at Q25 via fastp, called clones via MiXCR and kept in-frame beta chains. Duplicate CDR3 protein sequences are folded into a single record with the most common DNA and genes. The sample table shows around 490,000 distinct CDR3 sequences, and about 26% are seen once. Around 14% of the sample is held by the ten biggest clonotypes. Including cysteine and phenylalanine, the CDR3 has 17 amino acids. Kept here is only the CDR3 DNA, which spans 51 bases and is read in frame from base 1. The germline V gene sets CDR1 to MNHGY and CDR2 to SAAAGT. V and J are truncated by 0 bases and 4 bases respectively, leaving an intervening sequence of 18 bases.

Here the chain combines TRBV6-8 and TRBJ1-2; no confident D gene assignment can be made. Sequencing used PBMCs. This TCR was sampled from a human donor in good health (CMV status not recorded). Some clones in this sample may be carry-over from other donors' samples. The nucleotide sequence reads TGTGCCAGCAGTTACTCAACGCGCCAGGATAGATCCTATGGCTACACCTTC. This encodes CASSYSTRQDRSYGYTF.